A single T cell receptor beta chain is shown here with its context. A read error may account for a junction end that differs from germline. The data are from a study of CD8 T cells in Susac syndrome. The length of the CDR3 is 15 residues. Germline CDR1 MNHEY, CDR2 SMNVEV (reference sequence). Patients with stable or active relapsing-remitting disease, all of them treatment-naive, made up the multiple sclerosis controls. Isolation of CD8+ and CD4+ T cells was performed negatively, whereas enrichment of TEMRA cells was done by FACS. The authors reverse transcribed roughly 0.5 to 1 ug RNA with random hexamers. Multiplex PCR with immunoSEQ amplified the TCR beta CDR3 across 54 Vbeta and 13 Jbeta. TCRdb reanalysed the immunoSEQ multiplex PCR reads using MiXCR and keeps one entry per CDR3 protein. The data show more than 95,000 distinct CDR3 sequences, with 90% to 95% seen just once and over 0.3% held by the top ten.

This sequence joins TRBV27 and TRBJ2-3; D is unresolved. The sequence came from a human donor with multiple sclerosis. Sequencing input: CD8+ T cells from PBMCs. CDR3 sequence: CASSLDLRFLGRLCF. The CDR3 DNA sequence: TGTGCCAGCAGTTTGGACCTCCGCTTCCTTGGTCGATTGTGTTTT.